These T cell receptor beta chains were read from a single sample in a study of T cell responses to AZD1222 COVID-19 vaccine. Method: immunoSEQ multiplex PCR; TCRdb's copy keeps in-frame clones and lacks some. The table has about 86,000 clones, 60% to 80% seen once. Sequencing used peripheral blood, obtained on day 0 of AZD1222 vaccination. These receptors were obtained from an adult in good health. Each CDR3 is given with its conserved first and last residue. The order of the fields is D gene, V gene, clone size, J gene, CDR3 protein, CDR3 DNA. D genes are given only for firm matches. Rows give clone size only sometimes, using once, few, many, or a class for an expanded clone.

D gene: TRBD2; V gene: TRBV11-3; clone size: -; J gene: TRBJ2-1; CDR3 protein: CASSFSGMVGNEQFF; CDR3 DNA: TGTGCCAGCAGCTTTAGCGGGATGGTGGGCAATGAGCAGTTCTTC
D gene: TRBD2; V gene: TRBV7-2; clone size: few; J gene: TRBJ2-7; CDR3 protein: CASSKELLAGGPREQYF; CDR3 DNA: TGTGCCAGCAGCAAAGAATTACTAGCGGGAGGACCGCGGGAGCAGTACTTC
D gene: TRBD1; V gene: TRBV5-1; clone size: -; J gene: TRBJ1-3; CDR3 protein: CASRVGSTGAGNTIYF; CDR3 DNA: TGCGCCAGCAGGGTGGGGTCGACAGGGGCTGGAAACACCATATATTTT
D gene: -; V gene: TRBV5-1; clone size: -; J gene: TRBJ2-2; CDR3 protein: CASSTATDLATGELFF; CDR3 DNA: TGCGCCAGCAGCACCGCGACAGATCTTGCCACCGGGGAGCTGTTTTTT
D gene: -; V gene: TRBV30; clone size: -; J gene: TRBJ1-6; CDR3 protein: CAWALGWGNSPLHF; CDR3 DNA: TGTGCCTGGGCCCTAGGATGGGGTAATTCACCCCTCCACTTT
D gene: TRBD1; V gene: TRBV9; clone size: once; J gene: TRBJ1-1; CDR3 protein: CASEPTGVMNTEAFF; CDR3 DNA: TGTGCCAGTGAACCAACAGGGGTCATGAACACTGAAGCTTTCTTT
D gene: TRBD1; V gene: TRBV7-2; clone size: few; J gene: TRBJ2-5; CDR3 protein: CASSLGLTGGWSETQYF; CDR3 DNA: TGTGCCAGCAGCTTAGGGCTCACAGGGGGCTGGTCAGAGACCCAGTACTTC
D gene: -; V gene: TRBV7-9; clone size: -; J gene: TRBJ2-5; CDR3 protein: CASSLATDQETQYF; CDR3 DNA: TGTGCCAGCAGCTTAGCCACCGACCAAGAGACCCAGTACTTC
D gene: -; V gene: TRBV9; clone size: -; J gene: TRBJ2-2; CDR3 protein: CASSVGLVGELFF; CDR3 DNA: TGTGCCAGCAGCGTAGGACTAGTCGGGGAGCTGTTTTTT
D gene: -; V gene: TRBV6-4; clone size: -; J gene: TRBJ2-7; CDR3 protein: CASRKEDSYEQYF; CDR3 DNA: TGTGCCAGCAGGAAGGAGGACAGTTACGAGCAGTACTTC
D gene: TRBD2; V gene: TRBV20-1; clone size: -; J gene: TRBJ2-7; CDR3 protein: CSASYASGSYEQYF; CDR3 DNA: TGCAGTGCTAGTTACGCTAGCGGGAGCTACGAGCAGTACTTC
D gene: -; V gene: TRBV20-1; clone size: -; J gene: TRBJ1-2; CDR3 protein: CSAGDKYGYTF; CDR3 DNA: TGCAGTGCTGGAGACAAGTATGGCTACACCTTC
D gene: -; V gene: TRBV5-6; clone size: -; J gene: TRBJ2-1; CDR3 protein: CASSLLDLLGGEGEQFF; CDR3 DNA: TGTGCCAGCAGCTTATTGGATCTCCTAGGTGGTGAAGGTGAGCAGTTCTTC
D gene: -; V gene: TRBV6-5; clone size: -; J gene: TRBJ1-1; CDR3 protein: CASSYPGGNTEAFF; CDR3 DNA: TGTGCCAGCAGTTACCCGGGTGGGAACACTGAAGCTTTCTTT
D gene: -; V gene: TRBV6-1; clone size: -; J gene: TRBJ2-3; CDR3 protein: CASSEFGALGTDTQYF; CDR3 DNA: TGTGCCAGCAGTGAGTTTGGCGCCCTAGGAACAGATACGCAGTATTTT
D gene: -; V gene: TRBV2; clone size: -; J gene: TRBJ1-1; CDR3 protein: CASSEELEAFF; CDR3 DNA: TGTGCCAGCAGTGAAGAGCTTGAAGCTTTCTTT
D gene: -; V gene: TRBV7-9; clone size: -; J gene: TRBJ2-3; CDR3 protein: CASSPRATDTQYF; CDR3 DNA: TGTGCCAGCAGCCCCCGGGCCACAGATACGCAGTATTTT
D gene: TRBD1; V gene: TRBV30; clone size: -; J gene: TRBJ1-2; CDR3 protein: CAWRTQQGRGYGYTF; CDR3 DNA: TGTGCCTGGAGAACCCAACAGGGGCGAGGCTATGGCTACACCTTC
D gene: -; V gene: TRBV6-5; clone size: -; J gene: TRBJ2-7; CDR3 protein: CASSLGDSSSYEQYF; CDR3 DNA: TGTGCCAGCAGTCTCGGGGATAGCTCCTCCTACGAGCAGTACTTC
D gene: TRBD2; V gene: TRBV11-2; clone size: few; J gene: TRBJ2-3; CDR3 protein: CASSLRLADSTDTQYF; CDR3 DNA: TGTGCCAGCAGCTTACGGCTAGCGGACAGCACAGATACGCAGTATTTT
D gene: -; V gene: TRBV13; clone size: -; J gene: TRBJ1-1; CDR3 protein: CASSPPWGPLEAFF; CDR3 DNA: TGTGCCAGCAGCCCCCCTTGGGGGCCCCTCGAGGCTTTCTTT
D gene: -; V gene: TRBV7-9; clone size: -; J gene: TRBJ2-1; CDR3 protein: CASTPVPEHEQFF; CDR3 DNA: TGTGCCAGCACCCCGGTGCCAGAGCATGAGCAGTTCTTC
D gene: -; V gene: TRBV5-1; clone size: -; J gene: TRBJ2-5; CDR3 protein: CASSMMTSPETQYF; CDR3 DNA: TGCGCCAGCAGCATGATGACTAGTCCGGAGACCCAGTACTTC
D gene: TRBD2; V gene: TRBV3-1/TRBV3-2; clone size: -; J gene: TRBJ2-7; CDR3 protein: CASSQDEGLAGYEQYF; CDR3 DNA: TGTGCCAGCAGCCAAGATGAAGGACTAGCGGGTTACGAGCAGTACTTC
D gene: TRBD2; V gene: TRBV11-2; clone size: -; J gene: TRBJ2-3; CDR3 protein: CASSLSMPSGRASDTQYF; CDR3 DNA: TGTGCCAGCAGCTTATCAATGCCTAGCGGGAGGGCCTCAGATACGCAGTATTTT
D gene: TRBD2; V gene: TRBV14; clone size: -; J gene: TRBJ2-3; CDR3 protein: CASSQQLTGGRFRTQYF; CDR3 DNA: TGTGCCAGCAGCCAACAACTGACTGGCGGGAGATTTCGTACGCAGTATTTT
D gene: -; V gene: TRBV10-2; clone size: -; J gene: TRBJ1-1; CDR3 protein: CASTLTLNTEAFF; CDR3 DNA: TGCGCCAGCACCCTGACCCTAAACACTGAAGCTTTCTTT
D gene: -; V gene: TRBV4-2; clone size: -; J gene: TRBJ1-3; CDR3 protein: CASSQGTNLGNTIYF; CDR3 DNA: TGTGCCAGCAGCCAAGGGACAAATTTAGGAAACACCATATATTTT
D gene: TRBD2; V gene: TRBV7-2; clone size: -; J gene: TRBJ2-2; CDR3 protein: CASSLGEGTGELFF; CDR3 DNA: TGTGCCAGCAGCTTAGGGGAGGGCACCGGGGAGCTGTTTTTT
D gene: TRBD1; V gene: TRBV29-1; clone size: once; J gene: TRBJ2-5; CDR3 protein: CSVVGTGPKETQYF; CDR3 DNA: TGCAGCGTTGTGGGGACAGGGCCCAAGGAGACCCAGTACTTC
D gene: TRBD1; V gene: TRBV27; clone size: few; J gene: TRBJ2-7; CDR3 protein: CASTPRGRQGFYEQYF; CDR3 DNA: TGTGCCAGCACCCCCAGGGGTCGACAGGGCTTCTACGAGCAGTACTTC
D gene: TRBD1; V gene: TRBV10-3; clone size: -; J gene: TRBJ2-1; CDR3 protein: CAIRRTGGDNEQFF; CDR3 DNA: TGTGCCATCAGGAGGACAGGGGGGGACAATGAGCAGTTCTTC
D gene: TRBD2; V gene: TRBV4-3; clone size: -; J gene: TRBJ2-1; CDR3 protein: CASSALTSTYNEQFF; CDR3 DNA: TGCGCCAGCAGTGCGTTGACTAGCACCTACAATGAGCAGTTCTTC
D gene: -; V gene: TRBV7-2; clone size: -; J gene: TRBJ2-5; CDR3 protein: CASSDSAETQYF; CDR3 DNA: TGTGCCAGCAGCGATAGCGCGGAGACCCAGTACTTC